This is a list of T cell receptor beta chains from one sample in a study of blood T cell repertoires in COVID-19. Here immunoSEQ multiplex PCR was the method, and the copy in TCRdb shows in-frame clones only, minus some. The data contain around 130,000 clones, under 90% of them singletons. Sample: peripheral blood. The receptors derive from a woman in her sixties or seventies with acute or convalescent COVID-19. Each CDR3 is given with its conserved first and last residue.

TRBV29-1	TRBJ2-3	CSGNKTSGPSTDTQYF
TRBV6-4	TRBJ1-1	CASSETRQTAEAFF
TRBV3-1/TRBV3-2	TRBJ2-2	CASSQVMGSGELFF
TRBV7-9	TRBJ2-3	CASTTGGAGTDTQYF
TRBV4-3	TRBJ2-3	CASSHTRASTDTQYF
TRBV4-1	TRBJ2-5	CASSQDKSETQYF
TRBV10-3	TRBJ1-1	CAISPRTGSEAFF
TRBV7-2	TRBJ2-5	CASSFNQETQYF
TRBV18	TRBJ2-7	CASSPPTGTGYEQYF
TRBV29-1	TRBJ1-2	CSVGTGDGYTF
TRBV5-6	TRBJ1-1	CASRVTGQGLGTEAFF
TRBV6-4	TRBJ1-1	CASSLAPRVGSGAFF
TRBV7-9	TRBJ2-7	CASSRTDLSYEQYF
TRBV2	TRBJ1-4	CASSDWQGRFF
TRBV6-4	TRBJ2-5	CASSEDRDRGGETQYF
TRBV3-1/TRBV3-2	TRBJ2-7	CASSQNLASPFYEQYF
TRBV19	TRBJ2-3	CASSMRQGGDTQYF
TRBV19	TRBJ1-1	CASTSLNGEAFF
TRBV2	TRBJ2-5	CASSPAGNPQETQYF
TRBV30	TRBJ2-7	CAWSVSGYEQYF
TRBV5-1	TRBJ2-6	CASSGGSSGANVLTF
TRBV19	TRBJ2-2	CASSPRLAGGPGELFF
TRBV12-3/TRBV12-4	TRBJ1-3	CASRQSSGNTIYF
TRBV4-3	TRBJ1-6	CASSQARTGSSYNSPLHF
TRBV6-4	TRBJ1-6	CASRRDFNSPLHF
TRBV12-3/TRBV12-4	TRBJ1-2	CASSQIDRNGYTF
TRBV2	TRBJ2-3	CASSEVVGLSTDTQYF
TRBV7-8	TRBJ2-3	CASSLKRSRDRARATDTQYF
TRBV7-9	TRBJ1-1	CASFRTGKNTEAFF
TRBV18	TRBJ1-1	CASSLNWDRRVEAFF
TRBV3-1/TRBV3-2	TRBJ1-1	CASSPLGRNTEAFF
TRBV4-2	TRBJ2-3	CASSQDSSTDTQYF